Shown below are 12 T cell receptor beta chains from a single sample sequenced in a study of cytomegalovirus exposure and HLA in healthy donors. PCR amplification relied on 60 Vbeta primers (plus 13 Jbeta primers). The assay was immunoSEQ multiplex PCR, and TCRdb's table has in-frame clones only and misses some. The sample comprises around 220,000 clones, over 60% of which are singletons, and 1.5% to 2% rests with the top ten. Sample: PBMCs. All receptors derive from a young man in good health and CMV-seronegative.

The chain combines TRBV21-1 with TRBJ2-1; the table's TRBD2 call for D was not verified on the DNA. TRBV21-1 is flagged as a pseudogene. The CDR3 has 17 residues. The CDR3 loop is CASSKSLAGKYYNEQFF. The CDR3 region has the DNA TGTGCCAGCAGCAAAAGCCTAGCGGGGAAATACTACAATGAGCAGTTCTTC.

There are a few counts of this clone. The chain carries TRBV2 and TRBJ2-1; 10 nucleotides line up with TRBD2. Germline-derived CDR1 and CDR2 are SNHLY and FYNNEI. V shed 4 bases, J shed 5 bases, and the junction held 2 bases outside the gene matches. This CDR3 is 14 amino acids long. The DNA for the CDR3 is TGTGCCAGCAGTGGACTAGCGGGTAACAATGAGCAGTTCTTC. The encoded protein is CASSGLAGNNEQFF.

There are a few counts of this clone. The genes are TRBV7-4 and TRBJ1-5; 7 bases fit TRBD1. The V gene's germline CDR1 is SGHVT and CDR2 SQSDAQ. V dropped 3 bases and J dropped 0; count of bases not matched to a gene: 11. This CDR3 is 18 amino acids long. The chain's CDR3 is CASSFRGYRDGSNQPQHF. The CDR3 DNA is TGTGCCAGCAGCTTCAGGGGGTACAGGGACGGTAGCAATCAGCCCCAGCATTTT.

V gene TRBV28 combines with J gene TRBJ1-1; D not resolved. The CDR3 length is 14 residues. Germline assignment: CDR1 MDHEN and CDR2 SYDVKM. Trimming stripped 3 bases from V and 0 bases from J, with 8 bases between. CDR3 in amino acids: CASSFQVLNTEAFF. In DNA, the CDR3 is TGTGCCAGCAGTTTTCAGGTGCTGAACACTGAAGCTTTCTTT.

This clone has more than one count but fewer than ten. DNA for the CDR3: TGTGCTAGTGGTTGGTCGGGGGCAGATACGCAGTATTTT. Amino acid sequence: CASGWSGADTQYF. The gene calls are TRBV12-5 and TRBJ2-3; D is possibly TRBD2 (6 bases). The CDR3 is made up of 13 amino acids. From germline, CDR1 is LGHNT and CDR2 FRNRAP. V gave up 4 bases and J gave up 4 bases, with 9 bases separating them.

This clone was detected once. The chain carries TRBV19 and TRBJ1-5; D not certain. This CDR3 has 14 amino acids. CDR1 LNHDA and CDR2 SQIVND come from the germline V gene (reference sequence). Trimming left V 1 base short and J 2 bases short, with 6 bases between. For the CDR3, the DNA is TGTGCCAGTAGTATAGCTGAGGGCAATCAGCCCCAGCATTTT. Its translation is CASSIAEGNQPQHF.

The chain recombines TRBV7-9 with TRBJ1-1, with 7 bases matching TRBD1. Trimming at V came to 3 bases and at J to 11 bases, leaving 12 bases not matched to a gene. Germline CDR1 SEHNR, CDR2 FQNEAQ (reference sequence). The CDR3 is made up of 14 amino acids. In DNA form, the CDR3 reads TGTGCCAGCAGCTTGGCAGACAGGGCCGACGAGGCTTTCTTT. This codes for CASSLADRADEAFF.

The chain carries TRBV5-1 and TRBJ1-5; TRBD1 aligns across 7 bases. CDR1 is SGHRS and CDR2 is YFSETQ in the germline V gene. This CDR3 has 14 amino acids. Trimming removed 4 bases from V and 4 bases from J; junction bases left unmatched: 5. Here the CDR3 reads CASSPGTENQPQHF. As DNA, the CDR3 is TGCGCCAGCAGCCCTGGGACAGAGAATCAGCCCCAGCATTTT.

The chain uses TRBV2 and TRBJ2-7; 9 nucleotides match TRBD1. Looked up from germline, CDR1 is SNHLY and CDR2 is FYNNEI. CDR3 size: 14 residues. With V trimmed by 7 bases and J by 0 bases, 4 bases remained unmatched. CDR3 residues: CASILTGGSYEQYF. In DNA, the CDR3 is TGTGCCAGCATTCTGACAGGGGGCTCCTACGAGCAGTACTTC.

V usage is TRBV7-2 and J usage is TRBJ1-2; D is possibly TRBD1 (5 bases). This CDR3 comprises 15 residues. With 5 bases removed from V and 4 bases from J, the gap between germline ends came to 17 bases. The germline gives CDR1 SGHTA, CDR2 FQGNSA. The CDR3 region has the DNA TGTGCCAGCAGCGAGGGTGGGGCCGGGAGCTATGGCTACACCTTC. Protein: CASSEGGAGSYGYTF.

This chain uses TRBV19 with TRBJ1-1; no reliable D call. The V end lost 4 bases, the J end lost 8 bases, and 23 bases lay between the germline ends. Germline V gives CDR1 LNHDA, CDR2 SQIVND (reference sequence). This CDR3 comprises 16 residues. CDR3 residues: CASSSIAGEIFEEAFF. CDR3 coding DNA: TGTGCCAGTAGTAGTATAGCCGGGGAAATCTTCGAAGAAGCTTTCTTT.

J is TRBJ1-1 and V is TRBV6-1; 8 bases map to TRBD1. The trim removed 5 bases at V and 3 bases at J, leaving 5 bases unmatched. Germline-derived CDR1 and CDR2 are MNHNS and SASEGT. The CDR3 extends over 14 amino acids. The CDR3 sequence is CASSSGTGDTEAFF. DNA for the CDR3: TGTGCCAGCAGTTCGGGGACAGGAGACACTGAAGCTTTCTTT.